The 10 T cell receptor beta chains listed next were all sequenced from one sample in a study of T cells after yellow fever vaccination. TCRdb redid the calling of the 5' RACE reads with MiXCR, one entry per CDR3 protein. The sample carries 300,000 to 350,000 distinct CDR3 sequences, about 4% recorded once. Sequences were derived from PBMCs, sampled 5 days after the yellow fever booster vaccination. All receptors derive from a man younger than 30 who received the YFV17D yellow fever vaccine.

The chain carries TRBV4-1 and TRBJ2-7; TRBD2 matches at 8 bases. This CDR3 region has 15 residues. Germline V CDR1 and CDR2: MGHRA, YSYEKL. With 1 base clipped from V and 3 bases from J, the junction kept 5 bases outside the gene matches. The CDR3 bases are TGCGCCAGCAGCCAAGCCAGCGGGGGAAACTACGAGCAGTACGTC. It encodes CASSQASGGNYEQYV.

Comments on this clonotype: The junction departs from germline at one end; a sequencing error may be responsible. V is TRBV5-5 and J is TRBJ2-3; 8 bases align to TRBD2. CDR3 length equals 16 residues. Germline CDR1 reads SGHKS; CDR2 reads YYEKEE (reference sequence). This CDR3 reads CARSPLGLVSSDTQFF. CDR3 nucleotides: TGTGCCAGGAGCCCATTGGGACTAGTCTCATCCGATACGCAGTTTTTT.

The rearrangement uses TRBV9 and TRBJ2-3; perhaps TRBD2 as D (5 bases). This CDR3 spans 15 amino acids. Germline V gene lookup returns CDR1 SGDLS and CDR2 YYNGEE. V lost 2 bases to trimming and J lost 9 bases, with 19 bases between them. CDR3 sequence: CASSVSPSYFLTQYF. Here the CDR3 DNA reads TGTGCCAGCAGCGTTTCCCCTAGCTACTTCTTGACGCAGTATTTT.

This clonotype was counted a few times. The V call is TRBV27, the J call TRBJ1-4; possibly TRBD1 for D (6 bases). The CDR3 consists of 15 residues. The V end was cut by 5 bases, the J end by 4 bases, with 14 bases between. CDR1 and CDR2 from the germline V gene are MNHEY and SMNVEV (reference sequence). The CDR3 spells CASSPREGGNEKLFF. Written as DNA, the CDR3 is TGTGCCAGCAGTCCACGAGAGGGGGGTAATGAAAAACTGTTTTTT.

This clonotype was observed many times. The chain uses TRBV10-3 and TRBJ2-7, with no clear D. The V gene lost 3 bases and the J gene lost 2 bases, with 8 bases spanning the gap. The CDR3 contains 13 residues. Germline loops: CDR1 ENHRY, CDR2 SYGVKD. CDR3 bases: TGTGCCATCAGTGACGTTAAGGCCTACGAGCAGTACTTC. It specifies CAISDVKAYEQYF.

This clonotype occurred a few times. CDR3 protein: CASSQFLQGGNTEAFF. The CDR3 region has the DNA TGCGCCAGCAGCCAGTTCTTACAGGGTGGGAACACTGAAGCTTTCTTT. The V gene is TRBV4-1, the J gene TRBJ1-1, with D possibly TRBD1 on 6 matching bases. Trimming stripped 3 bases from V and 1 base from J, with 15 bases between. This CDR3 has 16 amino acids. In germline, CDR1 is MGHRA, CDR2 YSYEKL.

In DNA form, the CDR3 reads TGTGCCAGCAGTTCAGGGACTGAAAGCTCCTACGAGCAGTACGTC. This translates into CASSSGTESSYEQYV. V gene TRBV28 combines with J gene TRBJ2-7; perhaps TRBD2 as D (6 bases). The V end was cut by 4 bases, the J end by 0 bases, with 13 bases between. Germline lookup yields CDR1 MDHEN and CDR2 SYDVKM. The CDR3 is made up of 15 amino acids.

This clonotype was recorded many times. The chain combines TRBV7-8 with TRBJ1-5; 8 bases match TRBD1. Germline CDR1 reads SGHVS; CDR2 reads FQNEAQ. The CDR3 runs to 18 residues. V gave up 5 bases and J gave up 0 bases; unmatched junction bases: 12. The CDR3 protein is CASSPRDRSGYSNQPQHF. The CDR3 DNA is TGTGCCAGCAGCCCCAGGGACAGGAGTGGATATAGCAATCAGCCCCAGCATTTT. Complete variable domain (other parts from reference TRBV7-8 and TRBJ1-5): GAGVSQSPRYKVAKRGQDVALRCDPISGHVSLFWYQQALGQGPEFLTYFQNEAQLDKSGLPSDRFFAERPEGSVSTLKIQRTQQEDSAVYLCASSPRDRSGYSNQPQHFGDGTRLSIL.

This clonotype was counted only a few times. This chain joins TRBV13 and TRBJ2-1, with D maybe TRBD1 (6 bases). Deletions cut 3 bases from V and 4 bases from J, with 13 bases between. This CDR3 comprises 15 residues. The germline V gene has CDR1 PRHDT and CDR2 FYEKMQ (reference sequence). The CDR3 DNA follows: TGTGCCAGCAGCTTGGGGGAAGGGGGTTACAATGAGCAGTTCTTC. Amino acids: CASSLGEGGYNEQFF. Full variable domain (missing parts from reference TRBV13 and TRBJ2-1): AAGVIQSPRHLIKEKRETATLKCYPIPRHDTVYWYQQGPGQDPQFLISFYEKMQSDKGSIPDRFSAQQFSDYHSELNMSSLELGDSALYFCASSLGEGGYNEQFFGPGTRLTVL.

This clonotype was counted at least ten times. This chain connects TRBV5-1 to TRBJ2-5; TRBD1 aligns across 10 bases. This CDR3 is built from 13 residues. CDR1 and CDR2 (germline): SGHRS, YFSETQ. The V segment lost 4 bases and the J segment 4 bases; nucleotides outside the gene matches: 1. As DNA, the CDR3 is TGCGCCAGCAGCGGGACAGGGGCAGAGACCCAGTACTTC. Translating it yields CASSGTGAETQYF.